The 18 T cell receptor beta chains below all came from one sample that was sequenced in a study of T cells in localized non-small cell lung cancer. Profiling relied on immunoSEQ multiplex PCR, and the TCRdb table lists in-frame clones only, not all of them. The sample shows more than 45,000 clones, 86% of them seen only once. Sequences were derived from peripheral blood, sampled before any cancer treatment. These receptors came from a male donor at least 60 years old with stage III squamous cell lung carcinoma.

This clone was seen only a few times. This chain uses TRBV5-1 with TRBJ1-1, with 9 bases identical to TRBD1. V shed 4 bases and J 5 bases; nucleotides not matched to a gene: 9. The CDR3 is made up of 15 amino acids. Germline CDR1 is SGHRS and CDR2 is YFSETQ. CDR3 in amino acids: CASSPPGQGGTEAFF. CDR3 nucleotides: TGCGCCAGCAGCCCACCGGGACAGGGAGGAACTGAAGCTTTCTTT.

This clone was picked up one time. This sequence joins TRBV5-1 and TRBJ2-3, with 11 bases matching TRBD2. V shed 4 bases, J shed 0 bases, and the junction held 4 bases outside the gene matches. The CDR3 has 16 amino acids. Germline loops: CDR1 SGHRS, CDR2 YFSETQ. The CDR3 sequence is CASSRLAGGSTDTQYF. The CDR3 bases are TGCGCCAGCAGCCGATTAGCGGGGGGGAGCACAGATACGCAGTATTTT.

The V gene is TRBV19, the J gene TRBJ1-2; TRBD1 matches 9 bases. V shed 7 bases and J 4 bases; nucleotides not matched to a gene: 7. This CDR3 is built from 14 residues. The germline CDR1 and CDR2 sequences are LNHDA and SQIVND (reference sequence). For the CDR3, the DNA is TGTGCCAGTACCCCGGACAGGGGACCCTATGGCTACACCTTC. Translation gives CASTPDRGPYGYTF.

This clone is a singleton in its sample. The chain recombines TRBV18 with TRBJ1-1; TRBD1 agrees at 7 bases. From germline, CDR1 is KGHSH and CDR2 LQKENI. After removal of 8 bases from V and 8 bases from J, the junction contained 14 bases not matched to a gene. The CDR3 has 14 amino acids. The CDR3 spells CASTSQGTASEAFF. The DNA for the CDR3 is TGTGCCAGCACGAGCCAAGGGACAGCTTCAGAAGCTTTCTTT.

This chain uses TRBV6-1 with TRBJ1-1; D is unclear. V gave up 8 bases and J gave up 12 bases, with 16 bases separating them. CDR3 length: 11 amino acids. Per germline, CDR1 MNHNS and CDR2 SASEGT. The CDR3 sequence: CASGDGIRTFF. The CDR3 DNA reads as TGTGCCAGCGGGGATGGGATTAGAACTTTCTTT.

The rearrangement links TRBV5-1 to TRBJ2-7; TRBD2 might be the D (6 bases). V lost 3 bases, J lost 2 bases, and 12 bases lay in between. The CDR3 length is 14 residues. From germline, CDR1 is SGHRS and CDR2 YFSETQ. As DNA, the CDR3 is TGCGCCAGCAGCTCGGGACTCGATGCCTACGAGCAGTACTTC. It encodes CASSSGLDAYEQYF.

The genes are TRBV28 and TRBJ1-6; tentative D call: TRBD1 (5 bases). Germline V CDR1 and CDR2: MDHEN, SYDVKM. V was cut by 6 bases and J by 0 bases, with 18 bases left in between. This CDR3 comprises 18 residues. The DNA for the CDR3 is TGTGCCAGCAGCCTCCAGGGCCTCTTGAGCTCCTATAATTCACCCCTCCACTTT. It is translated as CASSLQGLLSSYNSPLHF.

The chain has TRBV7-9 and TRBJ2-5; 7 nucleotides line up with TRBD2. Germline V gene lookup returns CDR1 SEHNR and CDR2 FQNEAQ (reference sequence). Trimming cost V 5 bases and J 1 base; bases outside gene matches: 10. This CDR3 has 16 amino acids. The CDR3 bases are TGTGCCAGCAGCCAGTGGGGGGGACCGCGCCAAGAGACCCAGTACTTC. Its translation is CASSQWGGPRQETQYF.

The CDR3 loop reads CASSQTPSGSSTDTQYF. Here the CDR3 DNA reads TGCGCCAGCAGCCAAACCCCTAGCGGTTCTAGCACAGATACGCAGTATTTT. This sequence joins TRBV5-1 and TRBJ2-3, with 7 positions matching TRBD2. The CDR3 is made up of 17 amino acids. Germline-derived CDR1 and CDR2 are SGHRS and YFSETQ. J was trimmed by 0 bases and V by 4 bases; bases with no gene match: 11.

V usage is TRBV19 and J usage is TRBJ1-5; 11 bases map to TRBD1. Looked up from germline, CDR1 is LNHDA and CDR2 is SQIVND (reference sequence). The trim removed 2 bases at V and 4 bases at J, leaving 1 base unmatched. CDR3 size: 15 residues. This CDR3 reads CASSIRDRGNQPQHF. CDR3 DNA: TGTGCCAGTAGTATACGGGACAGGGGGAATCAGCCCCAGCATTTT.

This rearrangement joins TRBV11-2 to TRBJ2-5; no clear D gene. Germline values: CDR1 SGHAT, CDR2 FQNNGV. CDR3 size: 15 residues. V was shortened by 5 bases and J by 2 bases, with 15 bases between the two germline ends. CDR3 in DNA: TGTGCCAGCAGCCTCGGCCACAACCTACAAGAGACCCAGTACTTC. Translating it yields CASSLGHNLQETQYF.

The V call is TRBV2, the J call TRBJ1-2; D is ambiguous. The CDR3 is 14 amino acids. Trimming removed 4 bases from V and 3 bases from J, with 12 bases in between. The germline gives CDR1 SNHLY, CDR2 FYNNEI. Written as DNA, the CDR3 is TGTGCCAGCAGTGTTTCCTTGAACGACTATGGCTACACCTTC. Translation gives CASSVSLNDYGYTF.

The chain has TRBV6-5 and TRBJ2-7; 8 positions match TRBD2. After removal of 0 bases from V and 2 bases from J, the junction contained 0 bases not matched to a gene. CDR1 MNHEY and CDR2 SVGAGI come from the germline V gene. The CDR3 runs 14 residues. DNA for the CDR3: TGTGCCAGCAGTTACTCGCGGGAGGCCTACGAGCAGTACTTC. Translating it yields CASSYSREAYEQYF.

This clone has just a few counts. The V and J genes are TRBV10-3 and TRBJ2-7; TRBD2 matches at 14 bases. The germline V gene has CDR1 ENHRY and CDR2 SYGVKD. V gave up 10 bases and J gave up 2 bases; unmatched junction bases: 13. The CDR3 contains 17 residues. The DNA of the CDR3 is TGTGCCACCGCGAGGACTAGCGGGGGGTGGCTGGCCTACGAGCAGTACTTC. It specifies CATARTSGGWLAYEQYF.

The chain employs TRBV5-6 and TRBJ2-2; D is undetermined. CDR1 and CDR2 (germline): SGHDT, YYEEEE. Trimming took off 4 bases at V and 1 base at J, with 8 bases between the two ends. This CDR3 region has 14 residues. In nucleotides, the CDR3 is TGTGCCAGCAGCGAGACTGGGAACACCGGGGAGCTGTTTTTT. Amino acids: CASSETGNTGELFF.

The rearrangement links TRBV28 to TRBJ2-1; 7 bases align to TRBD1. CDR1 MDHEN and CDR2 SYDVKM come from the germline V gene. The CDR3 extends over 15 amino acids. After removal of 6 bases from V and 5 bases from J, the junction contained 10 bases not matched to a gene. CDR3 in DNA: TGTGCCAGCAGCTCGACCGGGACAGCAAACAATGAGCAGTTCTTC. Encoded protein: CASSSTGTANNEQFF.

The chain has TRBV6-5 and TRBJ2-7, with TRBD2 matching 8 bases. V shed 0 bases and J 4 bases; nucleotides not matched to a gene: 5. CDR3 length equals 15 residues. The germline V gene encodes CDR1 MNHEY and CDR2 SVGAGI. The CDR3 coding sequence is TGTGCCAGCAGTTACTCGACAGCGGGGGCATACGAGCAGTACTTC. Protein product: CASSYSTAGAYEQYF.

The chain employs TRBV2 and TRBJ2-3; D call uncertain. Germline-derived CDR1 and CDR2 are SNHLY and FYNNEI. The CDR3 extends over 12 amino acids. V lost 6 bases and J lost 3, with 7 bases in between. CDR3 sequence (DNA): TGTGCCAGCAGGGATTTGACAGATACGCAGTATTTT. Translation: CASRDLTDTQYF.